This T cell receptor (beta chain) was observed in a study of blood T cell repertoires in COVID-19. Overall study: There were acute and convalescent COVID-19 samples, and they came from the United States, Italy and Spain.

Original analysis: Estimation of nucleated cell counts relied on the amplification of reference gene primers. The repertoire was sequenced with immunoSEQ multiplex PCR; TCRdb's copy has only in-frame clones and lacks some. V and J calls and clone size come straight from that table; D and trimming were deduced from the DNA. The sample includes approximately 180,000 clones, around nine tenths of them seen just once. V gave up 3 bases and J gave up 2 bases, with 8 bases separating them. This CDR3 is 14 amino acids long. Germline V gives CDR1 MNHNY, CDR2 SVGAGI (reference sequence). This sequence was found in a human donor in a cohort sampled during active COVID-19. Material: peripheral blood. The chain joins TRBV6-6 to TRBJ2-1; no reliable D call. The CDR3 region is CASSYGTPYNEQFF. In nucleotides, the CDR3 is TGTGCCAGCAGTTATGGCACCCCCTACAATGAGCAGTTCTTC.